This entry is about one T cell receptor beta chain. As yet, its antigen is unknown. Nashville, Tennessee was home to all donors, who were Caucasian adults. These data are taken from a study of shared clonotypes between healthy human individuals. Study-wide background: The people who gave samples were two women and a few men aged 18 to 49.

The germline gives CDR1 MDHEN, CDR2 SYDVKM. The ends were cut back, 3 bases at V and 4 bases at J, with 13 bases in the middle. CDR3 length: 14 amino acids. Only in-frame clones appear in the TCRdb table, and some are missing; sequencing was by immunoSEQ multiplex PCR. The table shows some 1,100,000 clones, with approximately 78% occurring only once. Whole-study findings and limits: A handful of donors shared around 5.1% of their naive CD4 clonotypes.

This clonotype was sampled from a man younger than 30 in good health. Some clones in this sample may be carry-over from other donors' samples. Material for sequencing was memory CD4+ T cells from PBMCs. The subset was: CD45RA-negative fraction. The chain joins TRBV28 to TRBJ2-7; TRBD2 might be the D (6 bases). The CDR3 DNA follows: TGTGCCAGCAGTTTCGGCGGGACCGGATACGAGCAGTACTTC. This encodes CASSFGGTGYEQYF.